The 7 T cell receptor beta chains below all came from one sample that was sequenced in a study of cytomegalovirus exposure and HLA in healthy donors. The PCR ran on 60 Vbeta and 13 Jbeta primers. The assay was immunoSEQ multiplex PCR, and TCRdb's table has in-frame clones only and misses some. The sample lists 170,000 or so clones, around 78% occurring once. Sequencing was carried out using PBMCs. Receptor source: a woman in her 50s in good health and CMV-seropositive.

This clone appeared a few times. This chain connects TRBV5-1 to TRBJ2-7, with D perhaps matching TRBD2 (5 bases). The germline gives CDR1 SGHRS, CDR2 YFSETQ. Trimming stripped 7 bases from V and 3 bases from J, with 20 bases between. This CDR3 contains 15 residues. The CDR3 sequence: CASRPRAEGSYEQYF. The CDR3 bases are TGCGCCAGCCGACCGCGTGCTGAGGGCAGCTACGAGCAGTACTTC. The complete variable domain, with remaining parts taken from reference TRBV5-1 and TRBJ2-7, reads KAGVTQTPRYLIKTRGQQVTLSCSPISGHRSVSWYQQTPGQGLQFLFEYFSETQRNKGNFPGRFSGRQFSNSRSEMNVSTLELGDSALYLCASRPRAEGSYEQYFGPGTRLTVT.

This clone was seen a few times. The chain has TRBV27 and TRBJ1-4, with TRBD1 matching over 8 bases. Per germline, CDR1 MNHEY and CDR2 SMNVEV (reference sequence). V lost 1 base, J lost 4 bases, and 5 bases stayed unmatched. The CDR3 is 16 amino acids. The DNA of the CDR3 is TGTGCCAGCAGTTTATTTTTTGACAGGGGTAATGAAAAACTGTTTTTT. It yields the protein CASSLFFDRGNEKLFF.

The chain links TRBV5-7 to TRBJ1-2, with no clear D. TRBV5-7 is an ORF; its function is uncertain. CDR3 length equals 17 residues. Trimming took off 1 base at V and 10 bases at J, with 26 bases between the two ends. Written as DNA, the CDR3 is TGTGCCAGCAGCTTGTATCCAGGCCAAATTCCTAAGGATGACTACACCTTC. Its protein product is CASSLYPGQIPKDDYTF.

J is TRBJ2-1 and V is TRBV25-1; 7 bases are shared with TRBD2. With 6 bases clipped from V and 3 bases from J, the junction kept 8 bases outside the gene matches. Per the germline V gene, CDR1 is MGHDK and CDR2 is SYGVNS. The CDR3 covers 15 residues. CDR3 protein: CASRGEGGGYNEQFF. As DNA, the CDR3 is TGTGCCAGCAGGGGGGAGGGAGGTGGCTACAATGAGCAGTTCTTC. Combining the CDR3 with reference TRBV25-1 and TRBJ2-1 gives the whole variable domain EADIYQTPRYLVIGTGKKITLECSQTMGHDKMYWYQQDPGMELHLIHYSYGVNSTEKGDLSSESTVSRIRTEHFPLTLESARPSHTSQYLCASRGEGGGYNEQFFGPGTRLTVL.

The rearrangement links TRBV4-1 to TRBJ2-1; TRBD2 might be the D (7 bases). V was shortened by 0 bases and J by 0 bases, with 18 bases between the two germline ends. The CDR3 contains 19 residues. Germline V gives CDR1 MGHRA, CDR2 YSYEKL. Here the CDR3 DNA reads TGCGCCAGCAGCCAAGATCGTAATGTGGGGGGGCCCTCCTACAATGAGCAGTTCTTC. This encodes CASSQDRNVGGPSYNEQFF.

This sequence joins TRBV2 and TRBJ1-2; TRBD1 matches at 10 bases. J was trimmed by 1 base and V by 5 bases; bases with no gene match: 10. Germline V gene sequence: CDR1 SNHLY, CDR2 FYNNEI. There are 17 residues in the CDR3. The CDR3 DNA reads TGTGCCAGCAGTCAAGACAGGGGGCTTCATGATAACTATGGCTACACCTTC. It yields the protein CASSQDRGLHDNYGYTF.

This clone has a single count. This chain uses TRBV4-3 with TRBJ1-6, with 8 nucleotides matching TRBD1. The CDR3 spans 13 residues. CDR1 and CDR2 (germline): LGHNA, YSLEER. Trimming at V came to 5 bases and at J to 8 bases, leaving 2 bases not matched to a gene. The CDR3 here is CASSDRGDSPLHF. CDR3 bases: TGCGCCAGCAGCGACAGGGGAGATTCACCCCTCCACTTT.